This T cell receptor beta chain was identified in a study of blood T cell repertoires in COVID-19. Looking at the study overall: The study drew acute and convalescent COVID-19 samples from the United States, Italy and Spain.

V lost 3 bases and J lost 0, with 8 bases in between. CDR1 is SGHTA and CDR2 is FQGNSA in the germline V gene. This CDR3 spans 14 amino acids. Libraries were prepared by immunoSEQ multiplex PCR; TCRdb keeps only in-frame clonotypes and omits some of them. Among 120,000 to 150,000 clones, around 84% were seen once, and the ten largest hold about 39%. This chain uses TRBV7-2 with TRBJ1-1; D possibly corresponds to TRBD1 (5 bases). The source is a human donor in a cohort sampled during active COVID-19. The sequenced sample was peripheral blood. The CDR3 loop is CASSFGGMNTEAFF. CDR3 in DNA: TGTGCCAGCAGCTTCGGGGGGATGAACACTGAAGCTTTCTTT.